Below, one TCR beta chain is given with its context. The sample comes from a study of T cells in women clearing cervical HPV infection. Study summary: For cases, blood was sampled a median approximately 150 days after lesion detection, interquartile range roughly 80 to 220 days.

TCRdb keeps only in-frame clones here, not all; method: immunoSEQ multiplex PCR. Its listing shows tens of thousands of clones. The sample comprised blood buffy coat. This TCR was recovered from a woman aged 18 to 75 with a cervical HPV16 infection that either progressed to CIN3+ or cleared (not recorded which).

The CDR3 sequence: CSVGRGAGGYEQYF. The part of the CDR3 DNA that was read is TGCAGCGTGGGCAGGGGGGCAGGGGGCTACGAG. The V call is TRBV29-1, the J call TRBJ2-7, with D possibly matching TRBD1 (7 bases). The CDR3 goes on 3 residues after the read ends, and that part is filled in from the germline J gene. The CDR3 consists of 14 residues. V was cut by 6 bases and J by 3 bases, with 18 bases left in between. The germline V gene has CDR1 SQVTM and CDR2 ANQGSEA.